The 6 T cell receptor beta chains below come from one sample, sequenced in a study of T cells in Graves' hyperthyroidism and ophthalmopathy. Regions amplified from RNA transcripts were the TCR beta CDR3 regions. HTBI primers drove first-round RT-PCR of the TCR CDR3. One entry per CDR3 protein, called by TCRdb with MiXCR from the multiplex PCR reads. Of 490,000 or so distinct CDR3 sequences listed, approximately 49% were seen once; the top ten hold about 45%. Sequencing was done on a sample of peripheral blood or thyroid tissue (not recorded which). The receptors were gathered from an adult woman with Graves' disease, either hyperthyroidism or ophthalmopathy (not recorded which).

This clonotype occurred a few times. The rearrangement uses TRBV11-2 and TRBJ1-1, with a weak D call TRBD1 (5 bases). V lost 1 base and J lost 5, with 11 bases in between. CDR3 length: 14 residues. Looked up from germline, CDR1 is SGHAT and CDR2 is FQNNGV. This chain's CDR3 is CASSLAQAGTEAFF. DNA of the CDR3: TGTGCCAGCAGCTTAGCACAGGCTGGTACTGAAGCTTTCTTT.

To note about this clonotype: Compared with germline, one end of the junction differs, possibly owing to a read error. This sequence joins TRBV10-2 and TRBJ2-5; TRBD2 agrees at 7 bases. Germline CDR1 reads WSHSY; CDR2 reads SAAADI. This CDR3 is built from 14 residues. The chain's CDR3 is CTSRPRGEGETQYF. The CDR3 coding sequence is TGCACCAGCAGACCTCGGGGGGAGGGAGAGACCCAGTACTTC.

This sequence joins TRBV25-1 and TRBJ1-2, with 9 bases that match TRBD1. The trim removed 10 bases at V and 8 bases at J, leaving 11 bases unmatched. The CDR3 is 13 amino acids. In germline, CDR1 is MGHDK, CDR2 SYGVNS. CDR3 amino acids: CATMGQGRKGYTF. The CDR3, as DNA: TGTGCCACTATGGGACAGGGACGTAAGGGCTACACCTTC.

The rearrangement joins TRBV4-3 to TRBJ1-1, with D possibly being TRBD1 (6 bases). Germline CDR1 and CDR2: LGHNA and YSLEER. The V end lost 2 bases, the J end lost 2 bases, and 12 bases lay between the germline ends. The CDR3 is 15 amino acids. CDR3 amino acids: CASSQPGHRNTEAFF. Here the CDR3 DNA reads TGCGCCAGCAGCCAACCGGGACACCGAAACACTGAAGCTTTCTTT.

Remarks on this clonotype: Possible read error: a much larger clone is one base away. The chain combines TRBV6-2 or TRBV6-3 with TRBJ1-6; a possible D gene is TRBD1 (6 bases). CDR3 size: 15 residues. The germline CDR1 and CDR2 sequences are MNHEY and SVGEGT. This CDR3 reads CASSPRGQPNSPFHF. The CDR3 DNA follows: TGTGCCAGCAGCCCGAGGGGACAACCTAATTCACCCTTCCACTTT.

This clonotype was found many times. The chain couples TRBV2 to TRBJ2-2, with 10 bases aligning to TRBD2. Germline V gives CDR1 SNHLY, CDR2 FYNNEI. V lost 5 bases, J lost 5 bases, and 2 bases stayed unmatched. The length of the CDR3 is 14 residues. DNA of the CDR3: TGTGCCAGCAGTAGCGGGAGGGCGACCGGGGAGCTGTTTTTT. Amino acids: CASSSGRATGELFF. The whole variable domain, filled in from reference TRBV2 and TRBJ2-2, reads EPEVTQTPSHQVTQMGQEVILRCVPISNHLYFYWYRQILGQKVEFLVSFYNNEISEKSEIFDDQFSVERPDGSNFTLKIRSTKLEDSAMYFCASSSGRATGELFFGEGSRLTVL.